This TCR beta chain was captured in a study of T cell responses to AZD1222 COVID-19 vaccine. A note on this clone: No antigen is known for it.

Using immunoSEQ multiplex PCR, the repertoire was profiled, and TCRdb retains in-frame clones only, with some absent. The sample includes about 120,000 clones, approximately 91% of them seen just once. Study-wide findings and caveats: The reported proportion of spike-specific TCRs targeting unmutated variant regions was nearly half. Spike-specific TCR breadth and depth grew following two AZD1222 doses.

This clonotype was sampled from an adult who received the AZD1222 COVID-19 vaccine. Material: peripheral blood, obtained 28 days after the second AZD1222 dose.

CDR3 sequence reads: CASSYPGQKSYNEQFF. The CDR3 coding sequence is TGCGCCAGCAGCTACCCGGGACAGAAATCCTACAATGAGCAGTTCTTC. The V call is TRBV4-1, the J call TRBJ2-1, with 7 nucleotides matching TRBD1. This CDR3 has 16 amino acids. Germline values: CDR1 MGHRA, CDR2 YSYEKL. Unmatched junction bases numbered 8, after V lost 5 bases and J lost 1 base.